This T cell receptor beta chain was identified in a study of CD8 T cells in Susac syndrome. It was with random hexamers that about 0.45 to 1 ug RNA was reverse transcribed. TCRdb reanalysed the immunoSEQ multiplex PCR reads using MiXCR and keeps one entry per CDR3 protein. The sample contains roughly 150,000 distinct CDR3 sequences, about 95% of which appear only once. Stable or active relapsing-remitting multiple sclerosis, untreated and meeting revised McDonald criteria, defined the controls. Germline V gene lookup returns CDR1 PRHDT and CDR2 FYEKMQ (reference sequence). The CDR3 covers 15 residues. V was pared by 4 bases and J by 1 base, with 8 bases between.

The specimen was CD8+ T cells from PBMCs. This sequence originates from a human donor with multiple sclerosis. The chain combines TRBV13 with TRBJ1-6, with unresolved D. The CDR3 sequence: CASSSVESYNSPLHF. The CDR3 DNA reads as TGTGCCAGCAGCTCGGTTGAGTCCTATAATTCACCCCTCCACTTT.